This T cell receptor (beta chain) was recovered during a study of cytomegalovirus exposure and HLA in healthy donors. Notes on the study in general: Accurate prediction of HLA-A and HLA-B alleles (for most subjects) was reportedly achieved from TCR beta sequences. A later analysis showed TCR association rates differing by HLA locus, peaking at DRB1 and lowest at HLA-C. Cytomegalovirus-associated TCR beta chains were listed, numbering 150 to 200.

This clone was observed once. As yet, its antigen is unknown. The V end was cut by 2 bases, the J end by 2 bases, with 7 bases between. This CDR3 comprises 13 residues. Per germline, CDR1 SGHTA and CDR2 FQGNSA. It was with 60 Vbeta and 13 Jbeta primers that the PCR ran. Measured with immunoSEQ multiplex PCR; TCRdb has only the in-frame clones, and not every one. The repertoire holds about 160,000 clones, approximately 80% seen once, with 2% to 2.5% in the top ten. Healthy bone marrow donors made up the cohort. This TCR was recovered from a man aged 50-60 years in good health and CMV-seropositive. The sample taken for sequencing was PBMCs. This chain joins TRBV7-2 and TRBJ2-7, with D unclear. DNA of the CDR3: TGTGCCAGCAGCTTAATGGCAACCTACGAGCAGTACTTC. It translates to CASSLMATYEQYF.